Detailed here is one TCR beta chain. Its antigen is unidentified. The sample belongs to a study of cytomegalovirus exposure and HLA in healthy donors. The PCR contained 60 Vbeta and 13 Jbeta primers. Authors' methods: A later analysis counted about 80 million unique TCR beta chains, around 10 million shared. Profiled with immunoSEQ multiplex PCR; TCRdb holds only in-frame clones, not every one. The V and J calls and clone size were taken over from that table, and D and trimming were inferred from the DNA. The sample has just over 60,000 clones. V was clipped by 4 bases and J by 0 bases; unmatched bases: 11. Germline values: CDR1 PRHDT, CDR2 FYEKMQ (reference sequence). The CDR3 totals 18 residues. Study-wide results and caveats: In a later analysis, productive TCRs from donors in an Asian-associated ancestry cluster reportedly carried fewer N-insertions than the cohort mean. Researchers left out some V segments, among them TRBV6-2 and TRBV6-3, as indistinguishable.

At collection, donors were nominally healthy, but unrecorded immune exposures were probable. The chain links TRBV13 to TRBJ2-3; 9 bases agree with TRBD2. The sequence came from a man younger than 40 in good health and CMV-seropositive. The sequencing sample was made of PBMCs. CDR3 amino acids: CASSYLAASGASTDTQYF. CDR3 sequence (DNA): TGTGCCAGCAGCTACCTCGCGGCTAGCGGGGCAAGCACAGATACGCAGTATTTT.